Listed below are T cell receptor beta chains from one sample, sequenced in a study of blood T cell repertoires in COVID-19. TCRdb's table, derived via immunoSEQ multiplex PCR, lists solely in-frame clones and lacks some. The sample lists roughly 220,000 clones, around nine tenths occurring once. The specimen was PBMCs or T cells enriched from blood (not recorded which). The origin of the receptors is a woman aged 50 to 60 with acute COVID-19. Each CDR3 is given with its conserved first and last residue. D genes are given only for firm matches. Size tells how often a clone was seen (once, few, many) or the class of an expanded clone, and some rows leave it out.

TRBD2,TRBJ2-7,TRBV4-2,once,CASSQGTGGSGGTYEQYF,TGTGCCAGCAGCCAAGGAACTGGCGGGAGCGGAGGGACCTACGAGCAGTACTTC
TRBD2,TRBJ2-7,TRBV7-2,once,CASSPEVGRDEQYF,TGTGCCAGCAGCCCAGAGGTGGGGAGGGACGAGCAGTACTTC
.,TRBJ1-5,TRBV19,.,CASSTGQFNQPQHF,TGTGCCAGTAGTACCGGACAGTTCAATCAGCCCCAGCATTTT
TRBD1,TRBJ2-5,TRBV7-6,.,CASSLWVRDRGPEETQYF,TGTGCCAGCAGCTTATGGGTTCGGGACAGGGGACCGGAGGAGACCCAGTACTTC
.,TRBJ2-5,TRBV18,.,CASSPSSARETQYF,TGTGCCAGCTCACCCTCCTCAGCGAGGGAGACCCAGTACTTC
.,TRBJ2-7,TRBV27,.,CASSLGAAYEQYF,TGTGCCAGCAGTTTAGGGGCAGCCTACGAGCAGTACTTC
TRBD2,TRBJ2-1,TRBV7-2,.,CASSNGLAGANEQFF,TGTGCCAGCAGCAACGGACTAGCGGGAGCCAATGAGCAGTTCTTC
TRBD2,TRBJ2-1,TRBV7-9,.,CASSLGTSGRDVFF,TGTGCCAGCAGCCTTGGGACTAGCGGGAGGGATGTGTTCTTC
.,TRBJ2-4,TRBV10-3,.,CAISGDFKNIQYF,TGTGCCATCAGTGGAGATTTCAAAAACATTCAGTACTTC
.,TRBJ1-2,TRBV27,.,CASSFLGASYGYTF,TGTGCCAGCAGTTTTCTGGGGGCAAGCTATGGCTACACCTTC
TRBD2,TRBJ2-1,TRBV15,few,CATSSTYGTSGSNEQFF,TGTGCCACCAGCAGTACCTATGGGACTAGCGGGAGTAATGAGCAGTTCTTC
.,TRBJ1-5,TRBV3-1/TRBV3-2,.,CATGNLGNQPQHF,TGTGCCACCGGAAACCTAGGCAATCAGCCCCAGCATTTT
.,TRBJ2-7,TRBV6-2/TRBV6-3,.,CASSYRVPLASPYEQYF,TGTGCCAGCAGTTACCGGGTCCCCCTAGCGTCGCCCTACGAGCAGTACTTC
.,TRBJ2-3,TRBV5-4,.,CASSLAAGSTDTQYF,TGTGCCAGCAGCTTGGCCGCGGGAAGCACAGATACGCAGTATTTT
TRBD2,TRBJ2-2,TRBV5-1,.,CASSPRLAGGPRTGELFF,TGCGCCAGCAGCCCGAGACTAGCGGGAGGGCCTCGAACCGGGGAGCTGTTTTTT
.,TRBJ1-2,TRBV28,.,CASSGANYGYTF,TGTGCCAGCAGTGGGGCCAACTATGGCTACACCTTC
.,TRBJ1-1,TRBV11-2,.,CASSFAGSGAFF,TGTGCCAGCAGCTTTGCCGGGTCTGGAGCTTTCTTT
TRBD1,TRBJ1-1,TRBV29-1,.,CSVESFGTDKFLGTEAFF,TGCAGCGTTGAATCTTTTGGGACAGACAAGTTCCTAGGGACTGAAGCTTTCTTT
.,TRBJ1-4,TRBV18,.,CASSSSRGATNEKLFF,TGTGCCAGCTCATCCTCAAGGGGCGCAACTAATGAAAAACTGTTTTTT
.,TRBJ2-2,TRBV5-1,.,CASRDSTTGELFF,TGCGCCAGCCGGGACTCCACTACCGGGGAGCTGTTTTTT
.,TRBJ1-5,TRBV6-5,.,CASSQGGEQPQHF,TGTGCCAGCAGCCAAGGGGGGGAGCAGCCCCAGCATTTT
TRBD1,TRBJ1-4,TRBV28,.,CASSLQGAGNEKLFF,TGTGCCAGCAGCTTACAGGGGGCGGGTAATGAAAAACTGTTTTTT
TRBD1,TRBJ2-1,TRBV5-4,once,CASSRYRGPSYNEQFF,TGTGCCAGCAGCCGTTACAGGGGTCCCTCCTACAATGAGCAGTTCTTC
.,TRBJ1-4,TRBV28,.,CASSPPGGGIVTNEKLFF,TGTGCCAGCAGTCCCCCGGGGGGGGGCATAGTAACTAATGAAAAACTGTTTTTT
.,TRBJ2-1,TRBV4-2,.,CASSQDTNTEQFF,TGTGCCAGCAGCCAAGATACGAACACTGAGCAGTTCTTC
TRBD1,TRBJ2-7,TRBV5-4,.,CASSLEGGTGTNEQYF,TGTGCCAGCAGCTTGGAGGGCGGGACAGGGACCAACGAGCAGTACTTC
TRBD2,TRBJ2-7,TRBV5-6,.,CASSLPSGDYEQYF,TGTGCCAGCAGCTTGCCTAGCGGAGATTACGAGCAGTACTTC
.,TRBJ1-5,TRBV7-9,.,CASSFGVGQPQHF,TGTGCCAGCAGCTTCGGGGTGGGTCAGCCCCAGCATTTT
TRBD1,TRBJ1-2,TRBV4-1,.,CASSQSGQGAGYGYTF,TGCGCCAGCAGCCAGTCGGGACAGGGGGCTGGCTATGGCTACACCTTC
.,TRBJ1-4,TRBV2,.,CASSWQGGGEKLFF,TGTGCCAGCAGTTGGCAGGGCGGGGGTGAAAAACTGTTTTTT
.,TRBJ1-4,TRBV5-1,.,CASSRDTTSTNEKLFF,TGCGCCAGCAGCCGGGACACGACCTCAACTAATGAAAAACTGTTTTTT
TRBD2,TRBJ2-1,TRBV4-2,.,CASSQGGRGYNEQFF,TGTGCCAGCAGCCAGGGCGGGAGAGGATACAATGAGCAGTTCTTC
TRBD1,TRBJ2-7,TRBV5-4,.,CASSAGQGYEQYF,TGTGCCAGCAGCGCGGGACAGGGCTACGAGCAGTACTTC
.,TRBJ2-7,TRBV6-5,.,CASSYSARGYEQYF,TGTGCCAGCAGTTACTCGGCCAGAGGCTACGAGCAGTACTTC
.,TRBJ2-2,TRBV7-3,.,CASSLYGSGLSGELFF,TGTGCCAGCAGCTTATATGGTAGCGGCCTTAGCGGGGAGCTGTTTTTT
TRBD1,TRBJ2-7,TRBV4-3,.,CASSQDRGQGYEQYF,TGCGCCAGCAGCCAAGATAGGGGACAGGGCTACGAGCAGTACTTC
.,TRBJ1-2,TRBV19,.,CASTIQRGGGYTF,TGTGCCAGTACCATACAACGGGGAGGTGGCTACACCTTC
.,TRBJ2-7,TRBV7-2,.,CASSPIVPVLEYEQYF,TGTGCCAGCAGCCCCATTGTCCCTGTACTTGAATACGAGCAGTACTTC
TRBD1,TRBJ2-3,TRBV27,.,CASSFAGQGFTDTQYF,TGTGCCAGCAGTTTCGCGGGACAGGGCTTCACAGATACGCAGTATTTT
.,TRBJ2-1,TRBV7-3,.,CASSLSGLQYNEQFF,TGTGCCAGCAGCTTATCCGGACTACAATACAATGAGCAGTTCTTC
TRBD1,TRBJ2-7,TRBV5-1,.,CASSTGEIEQYF,TGCGCCAGCAGCACAGGGGAAATCGAGCAGTACTTC
TRBD1,TRBJ2-2,TRBV10-3,.,CAISEKGVRGYTGELFF,TGTGCCATCAGTGAGAAAGGTGTCAGGGGGTACACCGGGGAGCTGTTTTTT
TRBD1,TRBJ2-1,TRBV7-2,.,CASSKDGTGGSYNEQFF,TGTGCCAGCAGCAAAGACGGGACAGGGGGCTCCTACAATGAGCAGTTCTTC
TRBD1,TRBJ1-1,TRBV4-2,.,CASSPTGTGAGTEAFF,TGTGCCAGCAGCCCTACCGGGACAGGGGCGGGCACTGAAGCTTTCTTT
.,TRBJ1-4,TRBV5-6,.,CASSLGAYFNEKLFF,TGTGCCAGCAGCTTGGGGGCCTACTTTAATGAAAAACTGTTTTTT
.,TRBJ2-3,TRBV2,many,CASKIERSFLDTQYF,TGTGCCAGCAAGATTGAGCGGTCCTTTTTGGATACGCAGTATTTT
TRBD2,TRBJ2-1,TRBV11-3,.,CASSSGLAGAKQFF,TGTGCCAGCAGCTCGGGACTAGCGGGAGCGAAGCAGTTCTTC
.,TRBJ2-7,TRBV29-1,few,CSVEEGGYEQYF,TGCAGCGTTGAAGAAGGGGGCTACGAGCAGTACTTC
.,TRBJ1-1,TRBV19,.,CASQGFPEAFF,TGTGCCAGCCAGGGATTCCCAGAAGCTTTCTTT
TRBD2,TRBJ2-1,TRBV6-5,.,CASRSGPSGGEQFF,TGTGCCAGCAGAAGCGGGCCTAGCGGGGGTGAGCAGTTCTTC
TRBD1,TRBJ1-1,TRBV7-2,few,CASSIAGGRFNTEAFF,TGTGCCAGCAGCATAGCAGGGGGAAGGTTTAACACTGAAGCTTTCTTT
.,TRBJ2-5,TRBV3-1/TRBV3-2,.,CASSQDLVPNRSQYF,TGTGCCAGCAGCCAAGATTTGGTACCGAACAGGTCCCAGTACTTC
TRBD2,TRBJ2-7,TRBV23-1,few,CASSPGKGREGLPSYEQYF,TGCGCCAGCAGTCCCGGCAAGGGGAGGGAGGGACTCCCGTCTTACGAGCAGTACTTC
TRBD1,TRBJ1-3,TRBV6-5,.,CASSRGIGNTIYF,TGTGCCAGCTCCAGGGGGATCGGAAACACCATATATTTT
.,TRBJ2-5,TRBV11-2,.,CASSLGPYGKETQYF,TGTGCCAGCAGCTTAGGACCTTACGGGAAGGAGACCCAGTACTTC